The text below deals with one T cell receptor (beta chain). This specimen belongs to a study of blood T cell repertoires in COVID-19. Study overall: Nucleic acid was either cDNA or gDNA, and it came from T cells, B-cell-depleted T cells, or PBMCs.

The germline V gene encodes CDR1 SGHTA and CDR2 FQGNSA. The CDR3 has 15 residues. The V segment lost 1 base and the J segment 6 bases; nucleotides outside the gene matches: 5. Repertoires were generated with immunoSEQ multiplex PCR, while TCRdb's copy carries only in-frame clones and drops some. The sample includes more than 45,000 clones, 70% to 90% of them seen just once. The sequence was collected from a man aged 60 to 69 with acute or convalescent COVID-19. The V call is TRBV7-2, the J call TRBJ2-2; 7 bases fit TRBD1. The specimen was peripheral blood. CDR3 DNA: TGTGCCAGCAGCTTAGGGCAGGGGGTTGCCGGGGAGCTGTTTTTT. As protein: CASSLGQGVAGELFF.